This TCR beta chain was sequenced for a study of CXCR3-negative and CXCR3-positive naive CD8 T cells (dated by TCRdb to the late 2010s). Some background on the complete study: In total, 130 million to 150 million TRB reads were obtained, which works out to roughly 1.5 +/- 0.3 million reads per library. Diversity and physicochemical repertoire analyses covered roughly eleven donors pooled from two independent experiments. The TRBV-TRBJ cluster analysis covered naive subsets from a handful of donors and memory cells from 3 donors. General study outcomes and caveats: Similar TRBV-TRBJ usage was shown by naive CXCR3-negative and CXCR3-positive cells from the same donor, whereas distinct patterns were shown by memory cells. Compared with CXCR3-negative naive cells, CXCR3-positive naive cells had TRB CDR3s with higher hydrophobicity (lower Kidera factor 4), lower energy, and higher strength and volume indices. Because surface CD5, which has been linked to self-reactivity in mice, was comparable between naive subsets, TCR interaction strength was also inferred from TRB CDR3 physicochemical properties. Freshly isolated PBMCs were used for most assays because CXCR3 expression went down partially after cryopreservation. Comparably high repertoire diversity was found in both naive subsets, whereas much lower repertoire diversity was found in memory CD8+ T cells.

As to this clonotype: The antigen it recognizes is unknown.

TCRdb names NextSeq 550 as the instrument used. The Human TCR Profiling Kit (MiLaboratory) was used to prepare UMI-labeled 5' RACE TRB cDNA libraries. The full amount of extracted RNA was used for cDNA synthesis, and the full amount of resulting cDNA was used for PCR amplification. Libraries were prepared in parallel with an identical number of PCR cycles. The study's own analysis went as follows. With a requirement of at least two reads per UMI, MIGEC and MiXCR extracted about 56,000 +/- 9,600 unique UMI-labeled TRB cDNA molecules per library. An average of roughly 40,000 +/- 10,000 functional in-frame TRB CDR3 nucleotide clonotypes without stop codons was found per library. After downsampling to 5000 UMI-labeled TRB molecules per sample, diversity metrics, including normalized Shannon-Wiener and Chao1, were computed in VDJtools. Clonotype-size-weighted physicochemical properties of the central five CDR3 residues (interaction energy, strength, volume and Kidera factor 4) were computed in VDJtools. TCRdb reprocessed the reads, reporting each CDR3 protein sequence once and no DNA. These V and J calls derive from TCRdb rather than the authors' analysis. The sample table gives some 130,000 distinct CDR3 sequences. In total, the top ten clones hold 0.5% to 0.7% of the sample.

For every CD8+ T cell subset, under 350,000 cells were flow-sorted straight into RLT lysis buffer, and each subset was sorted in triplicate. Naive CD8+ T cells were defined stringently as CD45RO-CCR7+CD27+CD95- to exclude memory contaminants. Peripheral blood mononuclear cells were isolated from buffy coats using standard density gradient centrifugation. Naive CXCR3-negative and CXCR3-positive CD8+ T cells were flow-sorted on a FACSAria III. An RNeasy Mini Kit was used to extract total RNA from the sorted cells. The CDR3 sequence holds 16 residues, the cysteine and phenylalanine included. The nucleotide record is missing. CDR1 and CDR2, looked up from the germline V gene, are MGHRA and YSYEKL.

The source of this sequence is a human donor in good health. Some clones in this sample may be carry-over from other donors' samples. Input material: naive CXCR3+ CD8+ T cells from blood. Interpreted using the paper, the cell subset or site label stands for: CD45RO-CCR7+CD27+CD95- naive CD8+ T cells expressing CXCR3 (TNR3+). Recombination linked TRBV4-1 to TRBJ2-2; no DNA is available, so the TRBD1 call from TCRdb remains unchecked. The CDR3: CASSLLTGEYTGELFF.